This T cell receptor beta chain was observed in a study of response to subunit inactivated influenza vaccine listed by TCRdb under 2018. Notes on the research overall: Deep quantitative profiling of the T cell receptor repertoire was used in the study to follow responses to a trivalent subunit inactivated influenza vaccine. Here is what the overall study found, with its caveats: The authors suggested that each seasonal influenza vaccination may recruit only a limited number of new T cells.

The library was built by means of RT-PCR. These reads were obtained on an Illumina HiSeq 2500. TCRdb reworked the public reads: Q25 trimming with fastp, MiXCR clone assembly, productive beta chains retained. Duplicate CDR3 protein sequences are folded into a single record with the most common DNA and genes. The sample includes a few hundred thousand distinct CDR3 sequences, with approximately 6.9% observed a single time. The ten biggest clones cover under 15% of the sample. A distance of 9 bases separates the germline ends of V and J, which lose 6 bases and 4 bases respectively. The CDR3 measures 12 amino acids from cysteine to phenylalanine. Kept here is only the CDR3 DNA, which spans 36 bases and is read in frame from base 1. A few counts support this clonotype. Its recognized antigen is unknown. Base qualities are not provided; no much larger clone lies one nucleotide away.

The rearranged segments are TRBV12-3 or TRBV12-4 and TRBJ1-2, with the D segment identity uncertain. The clonotype comes from a man aged 45 to 70 who received an inactivated influenza vaccine. Donor details come from another sample of the same person, matched by shared clones. The material was PBMCs from blood, obtained roughly 24 months after vaccination. Here is the DNA: TGTGCCAGCAGCGCGGACTTCTATGGCTACACCTTC. Translated, this gives CASSADFYGYTF.